Shown below are 3 T cell receptor beta chains from a single sample sequenced in a study of human T cells and chemical hapten exposure. One entry per CDR3 protein, called by TCRdb with MiXCR from the 5' RACE reads. The sample lists approximately 150,000 distinct CDR3 sequences; 4.1% were seen once. Whole blood that had not been fractionated was the source of extracted total RNA. Receptors were obtained from a female donor in good health.

A note on this clonotype: At one of its ends the junction is not consistent with the germline gene, which may arise from a read error. The chain couples TRBV7-9 to TRBJ2-7; 8 bases match TRBD1. The CDR3 is 17 amino acids. The germline V gene encodes CDR1 SEHNR and CDR2 FQNEAQ (reference sequence). As DNA, the CDR3 is TGTGCCAGCAGCTTAGCAAAGTGGGACAGGAGCTCCGACGAGCAGTACTTC. Translating it yields CASSLAKWDRSSDEQYF.

The sample holds many counts of this clonotype. The CDR3 loop is CASSFTGLRSYEQYF. DNA for the CDR3: TGCGCCAGCAGCTTTACGGGATTGCGCTCCTACGAGCAGTACTTC. The chain recombines TRBV5-1 with TRBJ2-7; D is perhaps TRBD2 (5 bases). V lost 2 bases, J lost 0 bases, and 12 bases lay in between. The CDR3 contains 15 residues. Germline CDR1 and CDR2: SGHRS and YFSETQ.

This clonotype was seen at least ten times. The rearrangement links TRBV6-6 to TRBJ2-5, with 16 bases identical to TRBD2. V was clipped by 5 bases and J by 1 base; unmatched bases: 4. CDR3 length: 17 residues. Germline CDR1 MNHNY, CDR2 SVGAGI (reference sequence). This CDR3 reads CASSGTSGGVLQETQYF. CDR3 coding DNA: TGTGCCAGCAGTGGGACTAGCGGGGGGGTACTCCAAGAGACCCAGTACTTC.